This T cell receptor beta chain was sequenced in a study of cytomegalovirus exposure and HLA in healthy donors. The CDR3 consists of 14 residues. V shed 5 bases and J 1 base; nucleotides not matched to a gene: 2. The germline V gene encodes CDR1 MDHEN and CDR2 SYDVKM. The PCR made use of 60 Vbeta and 13 Jbeta primers. Using immunoSEQ multiplex PCR, the repertoire was profiled, and TCRdb retains in-frame clones only, with some absent. The sample lists some 190,000 clones, 65% to 80% occurring once. The chain carries TRBV28 and TRBJ2-1; 7 bases align to TRBD2. The source is a woman between 40 and 50 years old in good health and CMV-seronegative. Sequenced sample: PBMCs. Here the CDR3 reads CASSGAGSYNEQFF. The CDR3 DNA reads as TGTGCCAGCAGTGGAGCGGGGTCCTACAATGAGCAGTTCTTC.